This TCR beta chain was documented in a study of T cell repertoires in cytomegalovirus infection. Study findings and constraints: Pooled public TCR beta family frequency picked out CMV carriers with the relevant HLA.

This clonotype was observed at least ten times. Antigen unknown. TCRdb fed the reads into MiXCR, producing one record per CDR3 protein. The top ten hold under 15% of the sample, which has about 770,000 distinct CDR3 sequences, 25% to 35% seen once. CDR1 is SGHTA, CDR2 FQGNSA, per germline. V was trimmed by 4 bases and J by 0 bases, leaving 11 bases between them. This CDR3 contains 15 residues. This chain links TRBV7-2 with TRBJ2-3; D possibly corresponds to TRBD2 (5 bases). The sequencing used cultured CD8+ T cells from PBMCs, collected from culture after CMV antigen stimulation. This receptor was obtained from a human donor in good health (CMV status not recorded). Some clones in this sample may be carry-over from other donors' samples. The CDR3 nucleotides are TGTGCCAGCAGCTACCAACTAGTAAGCACAGATACGCAGTATTTT. Translated: CASSYQLVSTDTQYF.